The rows below give T cell receptor beta chains drawn from one sample of a study of cytomegalovirus exposure and HLA in healthy donors. Sequencing used immunoSEQ multiplex PCR; TCRdb keeps in-frame clones, though not all of them. The table records about 130,000 clones, about 82% of them present only once. Material for sequencing was PBMCs. The receptors stem from a boy aged 10-17 years in good health and CMV-seronegative. The CDR3 runs from the conserved cysteine through the conserved F or W. D genes are given only for firm matches. The listing skips clone size in some rows; elsewhere it reads once, few, many or a size class.

J	size	D	V	DNA	CDR3
TRBJ2-7	few	-	TRBV7-9	TGTGCCAGCAGCTTAGTCGTTAGTTCCCACGAGCAGTACTTC	CASSLVVSSHEQYF
TRBJ2-5	-	-	TRBV5-1	TGCGCCAGCAGCTTGACACAGGGAAGCGAGACCCAGTACTTC	CASSLTQGSETQYF
TRBJ1-5	-	-	TRBV11-2	TGTGCCAGCAGCTTAGGCCCCCAGGGCCCCAACAATCAGCCCCAGCATTTT	CASSLGPQGPNNQPQHF
TRBJ1-2	once	-	TRBV6-5	TGTGCCAGCAGTTCTGTAGGGACTCTAGTCTATGGCTACACCTTC	CASSSVGTLVYGYTF
TRBJ1-5	-	-	TRBV14	TGTGCCAGCAGCCAAGCCCCGGGGCCCCAGCATTTT	CASSQAPGPQHF
TRBJ1-2	few	-	TRBV13	TGTGCCAGCAGCCACAGAAAGGACATAATCCATGGCTACACCTTC	CASSHRKDIIHGYTF
TRBJ2-7	-	TRBD1	TRBV19	TGTGCCAGTAGCGCCACAGGGGGCGGACGACAGTACTTC	CASSATGGGRQYF
TRBJ2-1	-	-	TRBV20-1	TGCAGTGCTAGCAGGAATGAGCAGTTCTTC	CSASRNEQFF
TRBJ2-7	few	-	TRBV29-1	TGCAGCGTGTCCGGGGGACCCTACGAGCAGTACTTC	CSVSGGPYEQYF
TRBJ1-2	once	TRBD1	TRBV7-8	TGTGCCAGCAGCCCGCGCGGGGGACAGGGAAAGGGCTACACCTTC	CASSPRGGQGKGYTF
TRBJ1-2	-	TRBD1	TRBV30	TGTGCCTGGAGTGTTCTTGGGGACAGGGCGATTGCTAACTATGGCTACACCTTC	CAWSVLGDRAIANYGYTF
TRBJ1-4	-	TRBD1	TRBV4-3	TGCGCCAGCAGCCCAGGGGACAGGGCGGATGAAAAACTGTTTTTT	CASSPGDRADEKLFF
TRBJ2-1	-	TRBD2	TRBV4-1	TGCGCCAGCAGCCCGATTAGCGGGACATCCTACAATGAGCAGTTCTTC	CASSPISGTSYNEQFF
TRBJ1-1	-	-	TRBV14	TGTGCCAGCAGCCAAGGAGCGGGCTCCGAAGCTTTCTTT	CASSQGAGSEAFF
TRBJ1-5	-	-	TRBV7-9	TGTGCCAGCAGCTTAGAGGCGGGCAAGCCCCAGCATTTT	CASSLEAGKPQHF
TRBJ2-3	-	TRBD2	TRBV7-2	TGTGCCAGCAGCCGGGGGGCGGGAGGGATTAGCACAGATACGCAGTATTTT	CASSRGAGGISTDTQYF
TRBJ2-1	-	-	TRBV6-5	TGTGCCAGCAGTCTCCTTTGGACAGACAATGAGCAGTTCTTC	CASSLLWTDNEQFF
TRBJ1-2	-	-	TRBV29-1	TGCAGCGTTGAATCGGGGGTTGGGAATGGCTACACCTTC	CSVESGVGNGYTF
TRBJ2-1	-	-	TRBV7-8	TGTGCCAGCAGCCAGGGGAGGGGCCGGTCCAATGAGCAGTTCTTC	CASSQGRGRSNEQFF
TRBJ1-1	-	TRBD1	TRBV2	TGTGCCAGCAGCCAGACAGGGGATACTGAAGCTTTCTTT	CASSQTGDTEAFF
TRBJ1-1	-	-	TRBV5-1	TGCGCCAGCAGCTTGAGTGGGAGTAACACTGAAGCTTTCTTT	CASSLSGSNTEAFF
TRBJ2-7	-	TRBD2	TRBV6-6	TGTGCCAGCAGTTACTCGAGAGCGGGAGGCTCCTACGAGCAGTACTTC	CASSYSRAGGSYEQYF
TRBJ2-1	-	TRBD2	TRBV25-1	TGTGCCAGCAGTGATACACTAGCGGGAGTTGCCAATGAGCAGTTCTTC	CASSDTLAGVANEQFF
TRBJ2-3	once	-	TRBV21-1	TGTGCCAGCAGCCCCTGTGGCGGGCTAGCGGGAGGGCCCTCCGTAGATACGCAGTATTTT	CASSPCGGLAGGPSVDTQYF
TRBJ1-1	-	-	TRBV6-5	TGTGCCAGCACCTCTCAGGGGACCACTGAAGCTTTCTTT	CASTSQGTTEAFF
TRBJ2-5	once	-	TRBV28	TGTGCCAGCAGTTTAGGGGGAGGAGAGACCCAGTACTTC	CASSLGGGETQYF
TRBJ2-2	-	-	TRBV12-2	TGTGCAAGTCGCTTCCCTATGGGGCTGCGAGGGACAGTAACCACCGGGGAGCTGTTTTTT	CASRFPMGLRGTVTTGELFF
TRBJ1-4	-	-	TRBV27	TGTGCCAGCAGTTTATCGGTCTCGGGACACCAAGGACTGTTTTTT	CASSLSVSGHQGLFF
TRBJ1-2	-	TRBD1	TRBV28	TGTGCCAGCAGCGACTCGATTCGACAGGGCGATGGCTACACCTTC	CASSDSIRQGDGYTF